This T cell receptor (beta chain) was recorded in a study of CD8 T cells in Susac syndrome. Study-level points and caveats: The CD4+ T cell repertoires of Susac syndrome were found to show no clonal expansion.

An input of roughly 0.45 to 1 ug of RNA was subjected to reverse transcription using random hexamers. Each CDR3 protein gets one entry after TCRdb re-called the immunoSEQ multiplex PCR reads with MiXCR. The sample holds 85,000 to 95,000 distinct CDR3 sequences; about 94% are singletons and the top ten take 0.3%. Trimming stripped 0 bases from V and 3 bases from J, with 6 bases between. The length of the CDR3 is 13 residues. Comments on this clonotype: No antigen is known for it.

This clonotype was sampled from a human donor with Susac syndrome. The sequencing sample was made of CD4+ T cells from PBMCs. The J gene is TRBJ2-7, the V gene TRBV23-1; D is unresolved. TRBV23-1 is annotated as an ORF whose role is uncertain. CDR3 protein: CASSQSNSYEQYF. In DNA form, the CDR3 reads TGCGCCAGCAGTCAATCTAACAGCTACGAGCAGTACTTC.